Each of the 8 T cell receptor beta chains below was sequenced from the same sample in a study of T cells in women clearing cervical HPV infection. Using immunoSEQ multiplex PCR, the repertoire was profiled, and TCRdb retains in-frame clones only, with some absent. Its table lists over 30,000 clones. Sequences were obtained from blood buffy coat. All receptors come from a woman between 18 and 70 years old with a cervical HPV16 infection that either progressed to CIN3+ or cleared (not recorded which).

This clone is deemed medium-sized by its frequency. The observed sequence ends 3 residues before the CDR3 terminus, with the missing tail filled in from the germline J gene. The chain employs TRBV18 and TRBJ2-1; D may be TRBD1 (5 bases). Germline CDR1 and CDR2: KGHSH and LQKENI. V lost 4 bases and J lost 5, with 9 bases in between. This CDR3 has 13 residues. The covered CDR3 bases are TGTGCCAGCTCACAGGGGTCCGACAATGAG. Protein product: CASSQGSDNE. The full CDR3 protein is CASSQGSDNEQFF.

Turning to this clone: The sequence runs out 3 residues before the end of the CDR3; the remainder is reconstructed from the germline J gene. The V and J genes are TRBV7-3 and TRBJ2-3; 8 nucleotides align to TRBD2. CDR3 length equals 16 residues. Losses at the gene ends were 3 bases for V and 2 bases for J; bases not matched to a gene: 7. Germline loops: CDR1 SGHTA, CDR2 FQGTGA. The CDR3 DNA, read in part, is TGTGCCAGCAGCTTCAGGGCTAGCGGGTACACAGATACG. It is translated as CASSFRASGYTDT. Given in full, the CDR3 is CASSFRASGYTDTQYF.

CDR3 sequence reads: CSARTSGGSIVSADTQYF. The sequenced CDR3 bases are TGCAGTGCCCGGACTAGCGGGGGGAGCATAGTTAGCGCAGATACG. The chain joins TRBV20-1 to TRBJ2-3; 14 bases are a match to TRBD2. The sequence runs out 3 residues before the end of the CDR3; the remainder is reconstructed from the germline J gene. CDR1 and CDR2 from the germline V gene are DFQATT and SNEGSKA (reference sequence). After removal of 6 bases from V and 4 bases from J, the junction contained 15 bases not matched to a gene. CDR3 length: 18 residues.

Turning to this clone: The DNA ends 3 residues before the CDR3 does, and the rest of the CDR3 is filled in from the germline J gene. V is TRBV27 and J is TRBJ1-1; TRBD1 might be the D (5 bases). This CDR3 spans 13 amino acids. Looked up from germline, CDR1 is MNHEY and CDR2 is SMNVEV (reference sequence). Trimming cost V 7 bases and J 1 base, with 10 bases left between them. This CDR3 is CASKLTGNTEAFF. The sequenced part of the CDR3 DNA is TGTGCCAGCAAGCTTACAGGGAACACTGAA.

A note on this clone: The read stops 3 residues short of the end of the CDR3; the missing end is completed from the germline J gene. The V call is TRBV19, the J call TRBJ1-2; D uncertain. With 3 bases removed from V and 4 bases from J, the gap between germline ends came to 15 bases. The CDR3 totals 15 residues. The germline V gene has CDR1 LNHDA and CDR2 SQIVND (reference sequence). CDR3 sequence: CASSMSPGEVYGYTF. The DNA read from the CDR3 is TGTGCCAGTAGTATGTCCCCAGGAGAAGTCTATGGC. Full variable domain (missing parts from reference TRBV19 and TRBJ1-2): DGGITQSPKYLFRKEGQNVTLSCEQNLNHDAMYWYRQDPGQGLRLIYYSQIVNDFQKGDIAEGYSVSREKKESFPLTVTSAQKNPTAFYLCASSMSPGEVYGYTFGSGTRLTVV.

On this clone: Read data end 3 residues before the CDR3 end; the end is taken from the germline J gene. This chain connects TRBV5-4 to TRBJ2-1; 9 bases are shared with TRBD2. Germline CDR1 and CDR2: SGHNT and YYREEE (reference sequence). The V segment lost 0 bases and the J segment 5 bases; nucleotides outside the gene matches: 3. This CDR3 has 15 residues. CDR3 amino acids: CASSLGLAVNNEQFF. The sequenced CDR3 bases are TGTGCCAGCAGCTTGGGACTAGCGGTGAACAATGAG.

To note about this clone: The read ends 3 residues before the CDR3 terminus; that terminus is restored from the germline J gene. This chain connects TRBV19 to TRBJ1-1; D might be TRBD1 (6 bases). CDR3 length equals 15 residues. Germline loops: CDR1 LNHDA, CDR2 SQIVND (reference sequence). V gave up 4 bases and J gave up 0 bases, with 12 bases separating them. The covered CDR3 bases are TGTGCCAGTAGTAAGGTCAGGGGTATGAACACTGAA. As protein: CASSKVRGMNTE. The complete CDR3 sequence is CASSKVRGMNTEAFF. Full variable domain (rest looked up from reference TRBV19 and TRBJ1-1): DGGITQSPKYLFRKEGQNVTLSCEQNLNHDAMYWYRQDPGQGLRLIYYSQIVNDFQKGDIAEGYSVSREKKESFPLTVTSAQKNPTAFYLCASSKVRGMNTEAFFGQGTRLTVV.

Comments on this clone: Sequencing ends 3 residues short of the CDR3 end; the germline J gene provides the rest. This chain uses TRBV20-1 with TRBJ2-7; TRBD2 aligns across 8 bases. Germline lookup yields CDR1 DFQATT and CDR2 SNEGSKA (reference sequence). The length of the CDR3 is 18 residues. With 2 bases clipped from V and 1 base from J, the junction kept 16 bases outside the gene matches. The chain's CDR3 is CSARLGASGSYGSYEQYF. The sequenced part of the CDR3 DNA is TGCAGTGCTAGATTAGGGGCTAGCGGGTCTTATGGTTCCTACGAG.